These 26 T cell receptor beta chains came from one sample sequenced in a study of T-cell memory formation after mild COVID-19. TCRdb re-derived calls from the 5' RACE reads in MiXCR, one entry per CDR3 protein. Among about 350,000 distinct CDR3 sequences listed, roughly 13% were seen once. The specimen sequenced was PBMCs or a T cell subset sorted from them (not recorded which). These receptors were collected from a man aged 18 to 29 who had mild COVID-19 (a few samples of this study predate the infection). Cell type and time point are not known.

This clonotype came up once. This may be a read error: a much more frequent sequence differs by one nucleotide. The CDR3 region has the DNA TGTGCCAGCAGCCACGACGCGTCGACAGCTACATTT. Amino acids: CASSHDASTATF. The chain joins TRBV3-1 to TRBJ1-1; D may be TRBD1 (5 bases). The length of the CDR3 is 12 residues. The V gene's germline CDR1 is LGHDT and CDR2 YNNKEL (reference sequence).

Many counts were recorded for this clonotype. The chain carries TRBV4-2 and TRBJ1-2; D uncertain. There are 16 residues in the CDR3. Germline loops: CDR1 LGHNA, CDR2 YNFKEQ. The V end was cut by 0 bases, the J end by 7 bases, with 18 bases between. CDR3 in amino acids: CASSQDISTGRGGYTF. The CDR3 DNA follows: TGTGCCAGCAGCCAAGATATTTCGACGGGCCGCGGTGGCTACACCTTC.

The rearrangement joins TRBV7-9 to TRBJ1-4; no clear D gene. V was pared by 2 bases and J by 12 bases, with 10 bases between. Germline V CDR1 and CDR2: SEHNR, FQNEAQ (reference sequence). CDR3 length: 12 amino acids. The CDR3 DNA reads TGTGCCAGCAGCTTACTCCTTGGCCAACTGTTTTTT. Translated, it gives CASSLLLGQLFF. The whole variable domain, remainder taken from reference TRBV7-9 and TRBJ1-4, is DTGVSQNPRHKITKRGQNVTFRCDPISEHNRLYWYRQTLGQGPEFLTYFQNEAQLEKSRLLSDRFSAERPKGSFSTLEIQRTEQGDSAMYLCASSLLLGQLFFGSGTQLSVL.

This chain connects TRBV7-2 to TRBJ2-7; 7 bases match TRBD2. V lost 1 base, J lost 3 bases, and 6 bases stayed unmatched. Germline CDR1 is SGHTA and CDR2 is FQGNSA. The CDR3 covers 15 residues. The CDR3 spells CASSLVPRTSYEQYF. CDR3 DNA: TGTGCCAGCAGCTTAGTTCCACGGACTAGCTACGAGCAGTACTTC. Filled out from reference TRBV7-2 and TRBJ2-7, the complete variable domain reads GAGVSQSPSNKVTEKGKDVELRCDPISGHTALYWYRQSLGQGLEFLIYFQGNSAPDKSGLPSDRFSAERTGGSVSTLTIQRTQQEDSAVYLCASSLVPRTSYEQYFGPGTRLTVT.

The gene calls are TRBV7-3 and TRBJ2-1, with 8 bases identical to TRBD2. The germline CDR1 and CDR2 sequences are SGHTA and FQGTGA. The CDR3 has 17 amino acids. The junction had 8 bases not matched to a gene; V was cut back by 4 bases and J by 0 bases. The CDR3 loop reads CASSSVGGGTSYNEQFF. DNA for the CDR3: TGTGCCAGCAGCTCAGTAGGCGGGGGGACCTCCTACAATGAGCAGTTCTTC.

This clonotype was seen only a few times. The CDR3 region is CASSPRLNNEQFF. In DNA, the CDR3 is TGCGCCAGCAGCCCCCGGTTGAACAATGAGCAGTTCTTC. The chain is built from TRBV4-3 and TRBJ2-1; D gene ambiguous. Germline CDR1 LGHNA, CDR2 YSLEER. CDR3 length equals 13 residues. With 4 bases removed from V and 5 bases from J, the gap between germline ends came to 9 bases.

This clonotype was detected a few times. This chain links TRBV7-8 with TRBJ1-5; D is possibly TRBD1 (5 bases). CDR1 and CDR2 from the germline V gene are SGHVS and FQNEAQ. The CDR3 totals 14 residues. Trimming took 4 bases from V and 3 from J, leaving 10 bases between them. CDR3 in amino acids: CASSSRQLNQPQHF. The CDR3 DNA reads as TGTGCCAGCAGCTCCCGACAGCTCAATCAGCCCCAGCATTTT.

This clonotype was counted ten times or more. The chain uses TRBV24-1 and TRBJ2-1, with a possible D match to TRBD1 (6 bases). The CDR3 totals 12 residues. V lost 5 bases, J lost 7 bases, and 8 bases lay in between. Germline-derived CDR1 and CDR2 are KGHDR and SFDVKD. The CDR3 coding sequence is TGTGCCACCAGTGGTCAGGGGAATGAGCAGTTCTTC. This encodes CATSGQGNEQFF.

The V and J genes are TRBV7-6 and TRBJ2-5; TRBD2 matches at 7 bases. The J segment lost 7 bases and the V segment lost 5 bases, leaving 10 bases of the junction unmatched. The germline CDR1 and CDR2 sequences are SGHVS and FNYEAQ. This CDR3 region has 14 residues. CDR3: CASSPTTSVGTQYF. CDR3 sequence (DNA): TGTGCCAGCAGCCCAACAACTAGCGTTGGGACCCAGTACTTC.

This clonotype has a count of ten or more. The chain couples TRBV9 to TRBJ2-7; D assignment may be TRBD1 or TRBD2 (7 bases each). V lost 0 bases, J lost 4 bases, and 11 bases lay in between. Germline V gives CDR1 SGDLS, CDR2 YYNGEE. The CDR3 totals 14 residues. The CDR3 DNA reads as TGTGCCAGCAGCGTAGGGGAGGGGGCATACGAGCAGTACTTC. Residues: CASSVGEGAYEQYF.

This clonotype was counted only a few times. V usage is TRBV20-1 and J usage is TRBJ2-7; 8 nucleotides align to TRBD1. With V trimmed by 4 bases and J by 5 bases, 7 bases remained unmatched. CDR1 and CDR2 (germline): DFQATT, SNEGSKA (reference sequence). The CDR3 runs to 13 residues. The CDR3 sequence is CSATPDRDHEQYV. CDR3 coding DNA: TGCAGTGCTACCCCGGACAGGGACCACGAGCAGTACGTC.

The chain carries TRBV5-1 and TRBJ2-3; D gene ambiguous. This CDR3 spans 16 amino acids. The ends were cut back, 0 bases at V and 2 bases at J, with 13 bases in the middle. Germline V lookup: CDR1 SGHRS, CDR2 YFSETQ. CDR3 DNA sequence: TGCGCCAGCAGCTTGGCCTGGGGAAATCCCACAGATACGCAGTATTTT. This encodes CASSLAWGNPTDTQYF. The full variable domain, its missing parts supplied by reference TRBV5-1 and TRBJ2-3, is KAGVTQTPRYLIKTRGQQVTLSCSPISGHRSVSWYQQTPGQGLQFLFEYFSETQRNKGNFPGRFSGRQFSNSRSEMNVSTLELGDSALYLCASSLAWGNPTDTQYFGPGTRLTVL.

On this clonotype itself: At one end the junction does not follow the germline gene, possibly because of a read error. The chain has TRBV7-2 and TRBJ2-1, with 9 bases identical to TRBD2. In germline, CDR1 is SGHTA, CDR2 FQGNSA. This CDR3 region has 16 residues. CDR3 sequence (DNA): TGTGCCAGCAGCCTCGATAGCGGGGGCCCCTACAATGTGCAGTTCTTC. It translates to CASSLDSGGPYNVQFF.

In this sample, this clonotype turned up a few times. Written as DNA, the CDR3 is TGCAGCGTTGTGCAGGGGGCGAGCTATGGCTACACCTTC. Encoded protein: CSVVQGASYGYTF. The V and J genes are TRBV29-1 and TRBJ1-2; 8 nucleotides line up with TRBD1. The ends lost 4 bases at V and 4 bases at J; junction bases unmatched: 5. This CDR3 has 13 residues. Germline-derived CDR1 and CDR2 are SQVTM and ANQGSEA.

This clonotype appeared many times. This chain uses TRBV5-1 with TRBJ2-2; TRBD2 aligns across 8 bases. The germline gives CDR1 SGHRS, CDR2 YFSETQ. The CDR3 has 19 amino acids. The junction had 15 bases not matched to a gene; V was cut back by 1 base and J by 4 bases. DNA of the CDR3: TGCGCCAGCAGCTTGCAGCCACGTCTAGCGGGTGCGAGCACCGGGGAGCTGTTTTTT. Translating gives CASSLQPRLAGASTGELFF.

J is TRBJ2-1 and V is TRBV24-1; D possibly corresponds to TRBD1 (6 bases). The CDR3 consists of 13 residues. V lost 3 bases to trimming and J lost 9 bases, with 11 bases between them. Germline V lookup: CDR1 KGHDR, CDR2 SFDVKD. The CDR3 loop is CATSDTTGIEQFF. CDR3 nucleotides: TGTGCCACCAGTGATACTACAGGGATTGAGCAGTTCTTC.

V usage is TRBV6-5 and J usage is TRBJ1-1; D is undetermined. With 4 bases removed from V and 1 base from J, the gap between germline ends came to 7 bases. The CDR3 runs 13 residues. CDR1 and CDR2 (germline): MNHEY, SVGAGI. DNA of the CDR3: TGTGCCAGCAGTTTCGGAAAGAACACTGAAGCTTTCTTT. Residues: CASSFGKNTEAFF.

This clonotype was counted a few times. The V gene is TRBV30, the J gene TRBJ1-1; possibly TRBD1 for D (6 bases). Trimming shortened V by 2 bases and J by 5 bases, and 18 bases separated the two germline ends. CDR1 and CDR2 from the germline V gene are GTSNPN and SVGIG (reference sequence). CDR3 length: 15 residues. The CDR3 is CAWSRGSRGGTEAFF. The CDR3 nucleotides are TGTGCCTGGAGTAGGGGGAGTAGAGGAGGGACTGAAGCTTTCTTT.

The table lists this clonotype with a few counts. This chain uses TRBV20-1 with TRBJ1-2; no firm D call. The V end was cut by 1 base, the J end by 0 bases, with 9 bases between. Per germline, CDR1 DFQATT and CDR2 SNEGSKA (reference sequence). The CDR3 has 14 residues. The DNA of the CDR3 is TGCAGTGCTAGAGGGACGTCAGCTAACTATGGCTACACCTTC. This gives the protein CSARGTSANYGYTF.

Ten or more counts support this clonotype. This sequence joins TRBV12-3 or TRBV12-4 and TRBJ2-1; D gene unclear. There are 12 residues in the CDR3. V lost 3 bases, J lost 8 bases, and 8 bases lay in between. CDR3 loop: CASSFQGYEQFF. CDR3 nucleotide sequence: TGTGCCAGCAGTTTCCAAGGGTATGAGCAGTTCTTC.

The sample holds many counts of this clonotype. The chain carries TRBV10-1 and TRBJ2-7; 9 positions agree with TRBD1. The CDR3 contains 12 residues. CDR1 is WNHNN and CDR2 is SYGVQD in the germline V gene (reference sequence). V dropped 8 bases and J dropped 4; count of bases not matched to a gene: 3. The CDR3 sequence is CASGGQGYEQYF. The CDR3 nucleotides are TGCGCCAGCGGGGGACAGGGATACGAGCAGTACTTC.

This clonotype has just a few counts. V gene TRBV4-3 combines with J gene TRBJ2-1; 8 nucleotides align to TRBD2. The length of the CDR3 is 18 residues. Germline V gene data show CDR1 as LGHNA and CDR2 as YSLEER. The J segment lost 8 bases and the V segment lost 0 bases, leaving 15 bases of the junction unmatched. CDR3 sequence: CASSQDLAGASGSDEQFF. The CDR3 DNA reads TGCGCCAGCAGCCAAGATCTCGCGGGGGCTAGCGGGTCCGATGAGCAGTTCTTC.

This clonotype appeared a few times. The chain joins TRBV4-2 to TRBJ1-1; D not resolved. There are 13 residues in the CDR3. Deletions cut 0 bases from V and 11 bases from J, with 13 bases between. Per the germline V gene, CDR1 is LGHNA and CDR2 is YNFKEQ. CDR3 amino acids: CASSQDWQGRAFF. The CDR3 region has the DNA TGTGCCAGCAGCCAAGATTGGCAAGGGCGGGCTTTCTTT.

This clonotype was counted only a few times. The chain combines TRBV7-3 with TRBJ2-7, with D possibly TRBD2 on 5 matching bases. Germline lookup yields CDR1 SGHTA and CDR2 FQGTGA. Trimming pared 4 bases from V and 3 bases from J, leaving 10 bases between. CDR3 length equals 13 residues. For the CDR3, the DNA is TGTGCCAGCAGCTCCCTCGAGGGCTACGAGCAGTACTTC. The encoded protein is CASSSLEGYEQYF.

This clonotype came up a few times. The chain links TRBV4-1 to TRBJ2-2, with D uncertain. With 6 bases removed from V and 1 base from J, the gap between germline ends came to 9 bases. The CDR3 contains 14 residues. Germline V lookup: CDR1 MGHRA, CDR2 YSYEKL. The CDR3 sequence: CASRPNRNTGELFF. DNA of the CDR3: TGCGCCAGCAGGCCAAACAGGAACACCGGGGAGCTGTTTTTT.

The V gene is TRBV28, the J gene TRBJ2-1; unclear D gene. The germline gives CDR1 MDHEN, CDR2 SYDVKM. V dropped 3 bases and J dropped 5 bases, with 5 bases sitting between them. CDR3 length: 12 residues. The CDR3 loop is CASSLVHNEQFF. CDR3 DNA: TGTGCCAGCAGTTTGGTCCACAATGAGCAGTTCTTC.